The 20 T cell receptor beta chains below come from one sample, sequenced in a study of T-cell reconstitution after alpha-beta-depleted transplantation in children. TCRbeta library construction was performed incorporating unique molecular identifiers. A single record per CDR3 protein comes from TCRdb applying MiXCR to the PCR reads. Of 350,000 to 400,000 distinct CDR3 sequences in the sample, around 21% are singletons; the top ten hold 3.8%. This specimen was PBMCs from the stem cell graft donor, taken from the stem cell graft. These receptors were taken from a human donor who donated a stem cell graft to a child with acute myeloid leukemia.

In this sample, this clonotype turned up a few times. CDR3 region: CSAHPDSNEQYF. For the CDR3, the DNA is TGCAGTGCCCACCCCGACAGTAACGAGCAGTACTTC. The chain combines TRBV20-1 with TRBJ2-7; possible D gene TRBD1, 5 bases. The germline V gene has CDR1 DFQATT and CDR2 SNEGSKA (reference sequence). V was shortened by 6 bases and J by 5 bases, with 14 bases between the two germline ends. CDR3 size: 12 residues.

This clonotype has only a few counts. The chain's CDR3 is CASALAGDWSYEQYF. CDR3 nucleotides: TGTGCCAGCGCCCTAGCGGGAGATTGGTCCTACGAGCAGTACTTC. The V call is TRBV6-5, the J call TRBJ2-7; TRBD2 matches 10 bases. The CDR3 is 15 residues long. Germline V lookup: CDR1 MNHEY, CDR2 SVGAGI. With V trimmed by 8 bases and J by 1 base, 8 bases remained unmatched.

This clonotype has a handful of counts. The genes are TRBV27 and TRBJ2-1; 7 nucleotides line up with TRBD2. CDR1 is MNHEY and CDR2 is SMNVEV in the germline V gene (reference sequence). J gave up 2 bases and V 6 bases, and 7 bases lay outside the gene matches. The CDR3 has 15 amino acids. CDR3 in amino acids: CASSPGTNTYNEQFF. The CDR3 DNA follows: TGTGCCAGCAGCCCCGGGACTAACACCTACAATGAGCAGTTCTTC.

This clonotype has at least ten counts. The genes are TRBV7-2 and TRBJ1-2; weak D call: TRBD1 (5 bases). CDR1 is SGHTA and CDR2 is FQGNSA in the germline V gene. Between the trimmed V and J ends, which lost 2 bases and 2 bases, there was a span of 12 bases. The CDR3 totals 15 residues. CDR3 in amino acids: CASSLSGKGNYGYTF. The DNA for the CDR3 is TGTGCCAGCAGCTTATCCGGGAAGGGGAACTATGGCTACACCTTC.

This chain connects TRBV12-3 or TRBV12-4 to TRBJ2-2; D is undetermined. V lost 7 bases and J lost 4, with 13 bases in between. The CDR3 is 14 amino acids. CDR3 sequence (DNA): TGTGCCAGCACCCCGGGCCTTGCCACCGGGGAGCTGTTTTTT. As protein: CASTPGLATGELFF.

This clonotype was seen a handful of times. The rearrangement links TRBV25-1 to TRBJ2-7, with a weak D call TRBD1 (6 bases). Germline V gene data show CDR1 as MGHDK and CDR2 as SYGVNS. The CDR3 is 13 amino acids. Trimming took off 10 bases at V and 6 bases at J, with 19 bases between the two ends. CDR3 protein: CATQGGPHSEQYF. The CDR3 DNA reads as TGTGCCACCCAAGGGGGTCCCCATAGCGAGCAGTACTTC.

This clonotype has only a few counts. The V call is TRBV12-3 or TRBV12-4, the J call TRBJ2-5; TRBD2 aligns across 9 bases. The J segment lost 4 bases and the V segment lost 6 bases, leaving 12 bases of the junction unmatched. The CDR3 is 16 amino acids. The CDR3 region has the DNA TGTGCCAGCAGCGAACGGCTAGCGGGAAGTGGAGAGACCCAGTACTTC. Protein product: CASSERLAGSGETQYF.

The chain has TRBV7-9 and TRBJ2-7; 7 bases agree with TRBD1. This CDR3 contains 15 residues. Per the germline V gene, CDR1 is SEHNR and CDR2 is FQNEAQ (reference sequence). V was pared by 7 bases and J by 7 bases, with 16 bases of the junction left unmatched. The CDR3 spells CASNYLDRVPGEQYF. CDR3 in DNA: TGTGCCAGCAACTACCTCGACAGGGTTCCGGGAGAGCAGTACTTC.

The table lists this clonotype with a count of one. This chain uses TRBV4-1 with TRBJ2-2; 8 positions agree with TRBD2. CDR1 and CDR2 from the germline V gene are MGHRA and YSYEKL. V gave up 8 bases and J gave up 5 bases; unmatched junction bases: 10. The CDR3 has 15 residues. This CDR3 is CASGEAGVVTGELFF. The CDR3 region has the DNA TGCGCCAGCGGAGAAGCGGGAGTAGTAACCGGGGAGCTGTTTTTT.

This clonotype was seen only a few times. CDR3 residues: CASSQLGISGNTIYF. In nucleotides, the CDR3 is TGCGCCAGCAGCCAATTAGGAATCTCTGGAAACACCATATATTTT. The rearrangement uses TRBV4-1 and TRBJ1-3; D ambiguous. The CDR3 is 15 residues long. Germline lookup yields CDR1 MGHRA and CDR2 YSYEKL. V was shortened by 2 bases and J by 0 bases, with 8 bases between the two germline ends.

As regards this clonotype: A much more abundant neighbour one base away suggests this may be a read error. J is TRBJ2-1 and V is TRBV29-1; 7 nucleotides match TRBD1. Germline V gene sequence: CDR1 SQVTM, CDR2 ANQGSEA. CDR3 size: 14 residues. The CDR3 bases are TGCAGCGGTGAAGGACAGGTATCCTACAATGAGCAGTTCTTC. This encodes CSGEGQVSYNEQFF.

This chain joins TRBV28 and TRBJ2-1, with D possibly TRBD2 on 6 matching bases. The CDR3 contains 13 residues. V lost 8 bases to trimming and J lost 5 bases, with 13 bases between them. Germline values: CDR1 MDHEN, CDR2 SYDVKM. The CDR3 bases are TGTGCCAGCGGCGGGACGCCAAACAATGAGCAGTTCTTC. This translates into CASGGTPNNEQFF.

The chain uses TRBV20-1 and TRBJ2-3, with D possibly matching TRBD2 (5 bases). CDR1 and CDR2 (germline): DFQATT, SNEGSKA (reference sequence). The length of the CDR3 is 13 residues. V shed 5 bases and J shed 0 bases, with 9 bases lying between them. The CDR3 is CSAGRTSTDTQYF. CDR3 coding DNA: TGCAGTGCTGGTCGGACTAGCACAGATACGCAGTATTTT.

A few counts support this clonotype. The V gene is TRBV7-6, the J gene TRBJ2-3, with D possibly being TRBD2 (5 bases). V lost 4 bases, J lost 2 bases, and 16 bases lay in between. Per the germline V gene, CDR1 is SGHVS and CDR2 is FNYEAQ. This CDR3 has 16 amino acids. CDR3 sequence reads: CASSSRTSVDTDTQYF. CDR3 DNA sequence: TGTGCCAGCAGCTCCAGAACTAGTGTCGACACAGATACGCAGTATTTT.

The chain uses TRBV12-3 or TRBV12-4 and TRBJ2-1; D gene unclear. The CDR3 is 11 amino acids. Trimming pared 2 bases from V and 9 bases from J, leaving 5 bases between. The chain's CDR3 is CASSLYAEQFF. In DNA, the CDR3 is TGTGCCAGCAGTTTATACGCTGAGCAGTTCTTC.

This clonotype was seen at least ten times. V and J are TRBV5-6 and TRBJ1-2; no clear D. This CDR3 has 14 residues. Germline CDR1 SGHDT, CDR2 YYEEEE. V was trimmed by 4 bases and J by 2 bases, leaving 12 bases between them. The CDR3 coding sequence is TGTGCCAGCAGCCCATACGGGGAAAACTATGGCTACACCTTC. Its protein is CASSPYGENYGYTF.

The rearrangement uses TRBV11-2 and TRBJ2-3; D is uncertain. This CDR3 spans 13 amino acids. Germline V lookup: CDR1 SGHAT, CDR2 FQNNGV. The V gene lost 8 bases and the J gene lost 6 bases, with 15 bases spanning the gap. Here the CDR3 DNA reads TGTGCCAGCGGAAGGATCACCGGCGATACGCAGTATTTT. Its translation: CASGRITGDTQYF.

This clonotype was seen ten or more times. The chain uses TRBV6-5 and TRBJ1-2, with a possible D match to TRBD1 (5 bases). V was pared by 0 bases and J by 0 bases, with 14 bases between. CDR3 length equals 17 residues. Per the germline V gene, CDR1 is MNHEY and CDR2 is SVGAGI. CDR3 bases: TGTGCCAGCAGTTACTCGCCCCCGGGACTCACTAACTATGGCTACACCTTC. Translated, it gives CASSYSPPGLTNYGYTF.

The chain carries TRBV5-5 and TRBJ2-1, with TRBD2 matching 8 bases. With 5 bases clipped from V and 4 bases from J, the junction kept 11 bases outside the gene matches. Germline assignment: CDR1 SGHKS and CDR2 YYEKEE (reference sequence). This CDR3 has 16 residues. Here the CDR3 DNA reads TGTGCCAGCAGTAAGAGTGAGCGGGAGAGGTACAATGAGCAGTTCTTC. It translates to CASSKSERERYNEQFF.

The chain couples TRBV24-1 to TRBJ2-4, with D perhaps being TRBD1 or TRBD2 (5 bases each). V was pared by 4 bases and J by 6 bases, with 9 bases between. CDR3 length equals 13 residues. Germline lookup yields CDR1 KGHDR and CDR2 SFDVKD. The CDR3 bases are TGTGCCACCAGTGAGGGGACGGCAAACATTCAGTACTTC. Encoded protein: CATSEGTANIQYF.